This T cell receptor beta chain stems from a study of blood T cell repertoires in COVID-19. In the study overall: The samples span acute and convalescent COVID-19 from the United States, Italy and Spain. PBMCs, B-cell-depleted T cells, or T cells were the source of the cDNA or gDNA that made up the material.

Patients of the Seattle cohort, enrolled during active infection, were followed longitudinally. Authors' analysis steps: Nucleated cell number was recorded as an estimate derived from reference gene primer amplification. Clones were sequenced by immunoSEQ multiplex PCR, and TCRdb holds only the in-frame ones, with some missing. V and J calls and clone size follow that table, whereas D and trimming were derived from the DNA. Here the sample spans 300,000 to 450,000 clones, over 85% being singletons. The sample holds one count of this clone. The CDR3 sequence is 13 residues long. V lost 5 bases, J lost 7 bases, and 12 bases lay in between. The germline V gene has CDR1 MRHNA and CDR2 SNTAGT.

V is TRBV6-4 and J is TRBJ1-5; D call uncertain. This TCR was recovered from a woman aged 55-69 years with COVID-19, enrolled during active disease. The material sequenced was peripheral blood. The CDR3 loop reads CASSIIVGQPQHF. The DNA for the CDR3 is TGTGCCAGCAGTATAATCGTCGGGCAGCCCCAGCATTTT.